This note documents a single T cell receptor (beta chain) sequence. What it binds is not known. The sample is drawn from a study of siplizumab effects on memory and regulatory T cells. General study findings and limits: Siplizumab brought about a significant reduction in alloreactive sequences traceable to unstimulated CD4+ memory cells. Among mappable alloreactive CD4+ clones, the Treg-derived fraction averaged 68.8% with siplizumab versus about 25% in controls.

This CDR3 contains 16 residues. Losses at the gene ends were 8 bases for V and 3 bases for J; bases not matched to a gene: 11. Germline V lookup: CDR1 LNHDA, CDR2 SQIVND (reference sequence). In each sample, 85,000 to 100,000 TCR templates were assayed. Generated by immunoSEQ multiplex PCR, the TCRdb table keeps only in-frame clones and is missing some. Among about 94,000 clones listed, 94% were seen once. The clonotype comes from a human donor in good health. The chain employs TRBV19 and TRBJ2-4; 9 bases are shared with TRBD2. Sequenced: non-Treg CD4+ T cells sorted from blood. The CDR3 here is CASGGIAGESKNIQYF. CDR3 DNA sequence: TGTGCCAGTGGCGGGATAGCGGGAGAGAGCAAAAACATTCAGTACTTC.